The 7 T cell receptor beta chains reported below all come from one sample, sequenced in a study of long-term antiretroviral therapy in people with HIV. The assay, immunoSEQ v3.0, was run at survey level. Method: immunoSEQ multiplex PCR; TCRdb's copy keeps in-frame clones and lacks some. The repertoire consists of 35,000 or so clones, with 60% to 85% occurring once and the leading ten covering 7.1%. Sample: unsorted PBMCs, taken 2 years after starting antiretroviral therapy. The receptor set was obtained from a woman between 45 and 65 years old with HIV.

The genes are TRBV18 and TRBJ2-5; possibly TRBD1 for D (6 bases). CDR3 size: 17 residues. Germline CDR1 and CDR2: KGHSH and LQKENI. Trimming cost V 3 bases and J 2 bases, with 19 bases left between them. The CDR3 nucleotides read TGTGCCAGCTCACCCCGGACAACCGGGACAAGACAAGAGACCCAGTACTTC. This codes for CASSPRTTGTRQETQYF.

In its sample, this clone ranks as large. The chain joins TRBV7-9 to TRBJ1-2; 8 bases line up with TRBD1. The junction had 3 bases not matched to a gene; V was cut back by 5 bases and J by 4 bases. This CDR3 spans 13 amino acids. Germline V CDR1 and CDR2: SEHNR, FQNEAQ (reference sequence). CDR3: CASSPTGVYGYTF. The CDR3 region has the DNA TGTGCCAGCAGCCCGACAGGGGTCTATGGCTACACCTTC.

The rearrangement joins TRBV19 to TRBJ2-2; 7 positions match TRBD2. J lost 0 bases, V lost 6 bases, and 7 bases had no gene match. Germline V gene sequence: CDR1 LNHDA, CDR2 SQIVND (reference sequence). CDR3 length equals 16 residues. Here the CDR3 DNA reads TGTGCCAGTAGGGGTTCGGGGGGACCGAACACCGGGGAGCTGTTTTTT. The encoded protein is CASRGSGGPNTGELFF. The variable domain in full, with the rest retrieved from reference TRBV19 and TRBJ2-2, is DGGITQSPKYLFRKEGQNVTLSCEQNLNHDAMYWYRQDPGQGLRLIYYSQIVNDFQKGDIAEGYSVSREKKESFPLTVTSAQKNPTAFYLCASRGSGGPNTGELFFGEGSRLTVL.

The chain links TRBV15 to TRBJ1-2, with D unclear. The CDR3 runs 18 residues. V lost 0 bases and J 4 bases, leaving 21 bases between the germline ends. In germline, CDR1 is LNHNV, CDR2 YYDKDF (reference sequence). This chain's CDR3 is CATSRDLERTDQTYGYTF. As DNA, the CDR3 is TGTGCCACCAGCAGAGATCTAGAGAGAACAGACCAGACCTATGGCTACACCTTC.

The chain uses TRBV30 and TRBJ1-2; tentative D call: TRBD1 (6 bases). Trimming took 0 bases from V and 6 from J, leaving 20 bases between them. This CDR3 comprises 16 residues. Germline V gene sequence: CDR1 GTSNPN, CDR2 SVGIG (reference sequence). In DNA form, the CDR3 reads TGTGCCTGGAGTGTAGGGTTATCCAGGGGCCCTCATGGCTACACCTTC. Translated, it gives CAWSVGLSRGPHGYTF. Using reference TRBV30 and TRBJ1-2 for the parts outside the CDR3, the full variable domain is SQTIHQWPATLVQPVGSPLSLECTVEGTSNPNLYWYRQAAGRGLQLLFYSVGIGQISSEVPQNLSASRPQDRQFILSSKKLLLSDSGFYLCAWSVGLSRGPHGYTFGSGTRLTVV.

The chain has TRBV7-8 and TRBJ2-3, with 8 positions matching TRBD2. Losses at the gene ends were 1 base for V and 2 bases for J; bases not matched to a gene: 11. Per the germline V gene, CDR1 is SGHVS and CDR2 is FQNEAQ. This CDR3 is built from 18 residues. The DNA of the CDR3 is TGTGCCAGCAGCTTAGTACTCGGAGCGGGGGAATTCACAGATACGCAGTATTTT. This codes for CASSLVLGAGEFTDTQYF.

This clone was picked up one time. The chain has TRBV6-1 and TRBJ1-3, with D possibly being TRBD1 (5 bases). V was cut by 9 bases and J by 4 bases, with 13 bases left in between. Germline-derived CDR1 and CDR2 are MNHNS and SASEGT. CDR3 length: 13 residues. The CDR3 DNA reads as TGTGCCAGTAATTCAGGGAGCGGAAACACCATATATTTT. Translated, it gives CASNSGSGNTIYF.